This TCR beta chain was profiled in a study of neurological immune-mediated disorders. The CDR3 extends over 15 amino acids. With V trimmed by 9 bases and J by 9 bases, 12 bases remained unmatched. The germline V gene has CDR1 ENHRY and CDR2 SYGVKD. TCRdb passed the 5' RACE reads through MiXCR, listing each CDR3 protein once. This repertoire shows roughly 59,000 distinct CDR3 sequences, roughly 5% found once; its top ten account for roughly 5.7%. General observations from the study: HTLV-1-associated myelopathy had the most TCR clonal expansion, whereas multiple sclerosis had the least (lower than in healthy controls).

This clonotype showed up many times. Its matching antigen is unknown. Sequenced material: PBMCs. This TCR was sampled from a human donor with multiple sclerosis. The donor label of this sample is uncertain. This rearrangement joins TRBV10-3 to TRBJ1-6, with 9 bases matching TRBD1. CDR3 protein: CAIRDRDGFRSPLHF. Here the CDR3 DNA reads TGTGCCATAAGGGACAGGGATGGGTTTCGTTCACCCCTCCACTTT.